Here is one T cell receptor beta chain with its context. V lost 2 bases, J lost 7 bases, and 12 bases lay in between. This CDR3 is 14 amino acids long. Germline V lookup: CDR1 SGHRS, CDR2 YFSETQ. Assay used: immunoSEQ multiplex PCR; TCRdb lists only in-frame clones, some missing. The table has 110,000 or so clones, around four fifths seen once; the top ten hold under 9.5%. The data were obtained in a study of blood T cell repertoires in COVID-19. The chain employs TRBV5-1 and TRBJ1-4; D is possibly TRBD1 (5 bases). The sequencing input was peripheral blood. This TCR derives from a woman aged 40 to 55 with acute or convalescent COVID-19. CDR3 in DNA: TGCGCCAGCAGCTTCGGGATCGGGGGTGAAAAACTGTTTTTT. Its translation: CASSFGIGGEKLFF.